Given below is one T cell receptor beta chain in context. Antigen: not known. Trimming took off 3 bases at V and 4 bases at J, with 13 bases between the two ends. The CDR3 length is 14 residues. Per germline, CDR1 SQVTM and CDR2 ANQGSEA. TCRdb redid the calling of the 5' RACE reads with MiXCR, one entry per CDR3 protein. The data hold approximately 580,000 distinct CDR3 sequences, with about a sixth observed a single time. This sample was included in a study of T cells after yellow fever vaccination. Study findings and constraints: Most clones from primary vaccination resurfaced after the booster (about 96% CD4, over 85% CD8).

The V call is TRBV29-1, the J call TRBJ2-1; D possibly corresponds to TRBD2 (6 bases). The receptor was isolated from a man between 18 and 29 years old who received the YFV17D yellow fever vaccine. Specimen: PBMCs, collected roughly 5 days after the first yellow fever vaccination. The CDR3 DNA reads TGCAGCGTTGAGGGCGGGATAGGGTACAATGAGCAGTTCTTC. Its translation: CSVEGGIGYNEQFF.